This TCR beta chain was sequenced during a study of monozygotic twins with inflammatory bowel disease. TCRdb re-called the 5' RACE reads, yielding one record per CDR3 amino acid sequence without DNA. The data show about 150,000 distinct CDR3 sequences, and the top ten clones hold roughly 1.2%. The CDR3 sequence is 15 residues long. Germline CDR1 and CDR2: SGDLS and YYNGEE. The chain links TRBV9 to TRBJ1-5. The clonotype comes from a human donor with ulcerative colitis or Crohn's disease, or a healthy co-twin of an affected twin (not recorded which). What was sequenced was blood. The CDR3 loop is CASSVDGDSNQPQHF.